Listed here are 15 T cell receptor beta chains from one sample, sequenced in a study of glioma-infiltrating T cells after dendritic cell vaccination. TCRdb's table, derived via immunoSEQ multiplex PCR, lists solely in-frame clones and lacks some. The repertoire holds about 94,000 clones, with approximately 80% as singletons. Time point defined: after dendritic cell vaccination, including at tumor progression/relapse. This specimen was blood, taken after dendritic cell vaccination. The receptors come from a human donor with glioblastoma.

As regards this clone: This CDR3 is also generated by other DNA sequences in the sample. This chain uses TRBV5-1 with TRBJ2-1; the match to TRBD2 covers 13 bases. Germline V gene lookup returns CDR1 SGHRS and CDR2 YFSETQ. The CDR3 runs 15 residues. The ends lost 0 bases at V and 7 bases at J; junction bases unmatched: 1. This chain's CDR3 is CASSLGLAGGNEQFF. The CDR3 DNA reads TGCGCCAGCAGCTTGGGACTAGCGGGGGGTAATGAGCAGTTCTTC.

The rearrangement links TRBV15 to TRBJ1-4, with TRBD1 as a possible D gene (6 bases). The CDR3 covers 15 residues. The germline gives CDR1 LNHNV, CDR2 YYDKDF (reference sequence). Deletions cut 1 base from V and 5 bases from J, with 11 bases between. The CDR3 region is CATSRGGRGNEKLFF. Here the CDR3 DNA reads TGTGCCACCAGCAGAGGGGGGCGGGGGAATGAAAAACTGTTTTTT.

The CDR3 region is CASSLRGQSYEQYF. CDR3 bases: TGTGCCAGCAGTTTACGCGGACAGTCCTACGAGCAGTACTTC. The gene calls are TRBV27 and TRBJ2-7; tentative D call: TRBD1 (6 bases). The CDR3 is 14 residues long. The germline V gene encodes CDR1 MNHEY and CDR2 SMNVEV (reference sequence). V lost 2 bases, J lost 1 base, and 9 bases lay in between.

J is TRBJ1-5 and V is TRBV5-6; TRBD1 agrees at 7 bases. The V and J ends lost 4 bases and 5 bases, in that order; junction bases with no gene match: 12. The germline CDR1 and CDR2 sequences are SGHDT and YYEEEE. The CDR3 sequence is 16 residues long. The CDR3, as DNA: TGTGCCAGCAGCGGCGGACAGGACGACCCTGATCAGCCCCAGCATTTT. Amino acid sequence: CASSGGQDDPDQPQHF.

The chain employs TRBV29-1 and TRBJ2-3; D is undetermined. V was cut by 7 bases and J by 4 bases, with 9 bases left in between. Germline V gene sequence: CDR1 SQVTM, CDR2 ANQGSEA. The CDR3 runs to 11 residues. CDR3 nucleotides: TGCAGCGCCGCGGCGGCAGATACGCAGTATTTT. Translated, it gives CSAAAADTQYF.

This clone was detected only once. This rearrangement joins TRBV5-6 to TRBJ1-1; D is possibly TRBD1 (5 bases). Trimming left V 0 bases short and J 4 bases short, with 19 bases between. Per germline, CDR1 SGHDT and CDR2 YYEEEE. The CDR3 has 17 residues. In DNA, the CDR3 is TGTGCCAGCAGCTTGGCCGCTGGGGACCCCGGGAGCACTGAAGCTTTCTTT. It encodes CASSLAAGDPGSTEAFF.

V gene TRBV4-1 combines with J gene TRBJ2-1, with 8 positions matching TRBD2. The germline CDR1 and CDR2 sequences are MGHRA and YSYEKL. The junction had 18 bases not matched to a gene; V was cut back by 4 bases and J by 10 bases. The CDR3 has 17 residues. As DNA, the CDR3 is TGCGCCAGCAGCCTCCCGGGAGGGCGGGAAGGGTCAAAGGAGCAGTTCTTC. Its protein is CASSLPGGREGSKEQFF.

V and J are TRBV5-1 and TRBJ1-4; 7 bases are shared with TRBD1. Germline V gives CDR1 SGHRS, CDR2 YFSETQ. J gave up 7 bases and V 4 bases, and 7 bases lay outside the gene matches. The CDR3 runs to 14 residues. The CDR3 here is CASSRGTVLEKLFF. The CDR3 coding sequence is TGCGCCAGCAGCCGCGGGACAGTACTTGAAAAACTGTTTTTT.

J is TRBJ1-2 and V is TRBV2; D might be TRBD1 (6 bases). The CDR3 sequence is 14 residues long. V dropped 10 bases and J dropped 0 bases, with 15 bases sitting between them. Germline CDR1 and CDR2: SNHLY and FYNNEI. CDR3 nucleotides: TGTGCCACTTGGACAGTGCGGGCTAACTATGGCTACACCTTC. Amino acids: CATWTVRANYGYTF. Full variable domain (missing parts from reference TRBV2 and TRBJ1-2): EPEVTQTPSHQVTQMGQEVILRCVPISNHLYFYWYRQILGQKVEFLVSFYNNEISEKSEIFDDQFSVERPDGSNFTLKIRSTKLEDSAMYFCATWTVRANYGYTFGSGTRLTVV.

The chain uses TRBV15 and TRBJ2-6; perhaps TRBD2 as D (6 bases). Per germline, CDR1 LNHNV and CDR2 YYDKDF (reference sequence). The CDR3 length is 17 residues. With 5 bases removed from V and 4 bases from J, the gap between germline ends came to 18 bases. CDR3 region: CATSSHPWGEGANVLTF. In DNA form, the CDR3 reads TGTGCCACCAGCTCTCACCCCTGGGGGGAAGGGGCCAACGTCCTGACTTTC.

The J gene is TRBJ2-2, the V gene TRBV29-1, with 8 bases fitting TRBD1. Trimming cost V 8 bases and J 4 bases; bases outside gene matches: 6. Per germline, CDR1 SQVTM and CDR2 ANQGSEA. The CDR3 extends over 13 amino acids. The DNA of the CDR3 is TGCAGCACTTTGACAGGGGCCACCGGGGAGCTGTTTTTT. Residues: CSTLTGATGELFF.

This chain links TRBV30 with TRBJ1-2, with TRBD1 matching over 7 bases. This CDR3 has 14 amino acids. Germline loops: CDR1 GTSNPN, CDR2 SVGIG (reference sequence). Trimming took 0 bases from V and 8 from J; bases not matched to a gene: 9. CDR3 in amino acids: CAWSVSLTGDGYTF. The CDR3 DNA reads TGTGCCTGGAGTGTATCACTTACAGGGGACGGCTACACCTTC.

This rearrangement joins TRBV5-1 to TRBJ2-7; 7 positions match TRBD2. V trimming: 4 bases; J trimming: 9 bases; junction bases outside the gene matches: 13. CDR1 is SGHRS, CDR2 YFSETQ, per germline. The CDR3 has 14 amino acids. The CDR3 DNA reads TGCGCCAGCAGCGGGGGAGGGACCGAGGGTAGGCAGTACTTC. This sequence encodes CASSGGGTEGRQYF.

The sample holds a few counts of this clone. The chain uses TRBV5-1 and TRBJ2-7; TRBD2 matches at 11 bases. Germline values: CDR1 SGHRS, CDR2 YFSETQ. Trimming cost V 0 bases and J 3 bases; bases outside gene matches: 5. The CDR3 covers 16 residues. CDR3 sequence: CASSLATSGNSYEQYF. The CDR3 region has the DNA TGCGCCAGCAGCTTGGCGACTAGCGGGAATAGCTACGAGCAGTACTTC.

This clone was detected only a few times. This chain links TRBV2 with TRBJ1-2; D is undetermined. Looked up from germline, CDR1 is SNHLY and CDR2 is FYNNEI. This CDR3 has 11 amino acids. The V end lost 6 bases, the J end lost 11 bases, and 13 bases lay between the germline ends. CDR3: CASSLLLRYTF. CDR3 nucleotide sequence: TGTGCCAGCAGCCTCCTCTTGAGATACACCTTC. Variable domain in full (rest from reference TRBV2 and TRBJ1-2): EPEVTQTPSHQVTQMGQEVILRCVPISNHLYFYWYRQILGQKVEFLVSFYNNEISEKSEIFDDQFSVERPDGSNFTLKIRSTKLEDSAMYFCASSLLLRYTFGSGTRLTVV.